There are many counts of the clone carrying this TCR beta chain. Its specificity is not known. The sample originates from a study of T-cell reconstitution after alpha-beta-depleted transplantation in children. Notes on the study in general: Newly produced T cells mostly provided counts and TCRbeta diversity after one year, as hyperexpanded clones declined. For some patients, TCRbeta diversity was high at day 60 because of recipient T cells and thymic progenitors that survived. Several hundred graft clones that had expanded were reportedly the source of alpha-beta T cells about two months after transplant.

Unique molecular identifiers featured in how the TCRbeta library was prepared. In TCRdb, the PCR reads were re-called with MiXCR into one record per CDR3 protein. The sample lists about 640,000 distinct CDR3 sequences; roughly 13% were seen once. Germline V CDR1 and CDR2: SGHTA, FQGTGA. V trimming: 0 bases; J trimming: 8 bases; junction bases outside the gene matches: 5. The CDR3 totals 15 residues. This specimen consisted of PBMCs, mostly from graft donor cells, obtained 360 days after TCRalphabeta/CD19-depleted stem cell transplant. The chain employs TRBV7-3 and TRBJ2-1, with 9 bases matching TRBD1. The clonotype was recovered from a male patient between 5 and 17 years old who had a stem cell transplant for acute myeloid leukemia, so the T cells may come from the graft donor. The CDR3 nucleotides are TGTGCCAGCAGCTTAACCCGGACAGGGGCGGATGAGCAGTTCTTC. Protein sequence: CASSLTRTGADEQFF.